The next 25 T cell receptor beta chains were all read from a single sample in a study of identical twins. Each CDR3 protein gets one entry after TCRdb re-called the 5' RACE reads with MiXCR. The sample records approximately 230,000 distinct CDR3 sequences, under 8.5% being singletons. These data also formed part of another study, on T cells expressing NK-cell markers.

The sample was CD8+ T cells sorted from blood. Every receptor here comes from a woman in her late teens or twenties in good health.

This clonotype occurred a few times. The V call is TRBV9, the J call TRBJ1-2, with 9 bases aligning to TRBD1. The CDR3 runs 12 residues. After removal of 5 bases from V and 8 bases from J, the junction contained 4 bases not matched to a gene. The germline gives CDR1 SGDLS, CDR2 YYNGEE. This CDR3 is CASRAGTGGYTF. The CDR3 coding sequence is TGTGCCAGCAGAGCCGGGACAGGGGGCTACACCTTC.

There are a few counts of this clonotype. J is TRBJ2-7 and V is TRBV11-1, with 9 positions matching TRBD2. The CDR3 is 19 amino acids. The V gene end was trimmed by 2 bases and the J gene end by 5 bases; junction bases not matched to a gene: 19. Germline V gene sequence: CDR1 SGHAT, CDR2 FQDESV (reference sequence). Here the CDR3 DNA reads TGTGCCAGCAGCTTAAGGGCGGGAGGGCCTCGGGCGGCCCTGGACGAGCAGTACTTC. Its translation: CASSLRAGGPRAALDEQYF.

CDR3 in DNA: TGCAGCGTATGGACTAGCGAGGGGAACTACGAGCAGTACTTC. Its translation is CSVWTSEGNYEQYF. The J gene is TRBJ2-7, the V gene TRBV29-1, with TRBD2 matching 9 bases. V trimming: 6 bases; J trimming: 3 bases; junction bases outside the gene matches: 9. Germline values: CDR1 SQVTM, CDR2 ANQGSEA. The CDR3 is made up of 14 amino acids.

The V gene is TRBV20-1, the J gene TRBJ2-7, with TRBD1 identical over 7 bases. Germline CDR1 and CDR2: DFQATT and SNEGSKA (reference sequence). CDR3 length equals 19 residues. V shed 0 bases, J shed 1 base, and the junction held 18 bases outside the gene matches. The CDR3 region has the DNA TGCAGTGCTAGAGACGGGAAGACTTACAGGGGCCCTACGTCCTACGAGCAGTACTTC. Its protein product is CSARDGKTYRGPTSYEQYF.

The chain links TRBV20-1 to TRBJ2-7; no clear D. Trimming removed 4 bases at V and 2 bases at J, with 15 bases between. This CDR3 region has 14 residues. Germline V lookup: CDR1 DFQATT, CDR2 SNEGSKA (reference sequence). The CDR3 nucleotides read TGCAGTGCTACCCCTGTGATAAACCCCTACGAGCAGTACTTC. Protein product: CSATPVINPYEQYF.

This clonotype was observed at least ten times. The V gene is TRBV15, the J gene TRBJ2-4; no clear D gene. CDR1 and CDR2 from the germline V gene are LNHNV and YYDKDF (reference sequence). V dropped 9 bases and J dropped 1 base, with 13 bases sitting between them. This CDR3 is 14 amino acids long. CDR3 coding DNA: TGTGCCACGGCGGTCTCCCGGGCCAAAAACATTCAGTACTTC. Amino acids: CATAVSRAKNIQYF.

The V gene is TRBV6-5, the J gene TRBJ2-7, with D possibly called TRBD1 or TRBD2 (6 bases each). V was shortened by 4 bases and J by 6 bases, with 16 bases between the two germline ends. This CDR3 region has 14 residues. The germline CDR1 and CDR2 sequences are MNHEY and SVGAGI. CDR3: CASSLSQGGIEQYF. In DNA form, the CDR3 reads TGTGCCAGCAGTTTGTCCCAAGGGGGGATCGAGCAGTACTTC.

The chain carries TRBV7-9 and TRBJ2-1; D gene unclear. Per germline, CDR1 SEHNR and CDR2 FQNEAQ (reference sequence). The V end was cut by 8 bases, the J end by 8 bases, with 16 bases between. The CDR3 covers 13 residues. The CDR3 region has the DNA TGTGCCAGCCCCGGGTCCGGGTTAGATGAGCAGTTCTTC. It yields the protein CASPGSGLDEQFF.

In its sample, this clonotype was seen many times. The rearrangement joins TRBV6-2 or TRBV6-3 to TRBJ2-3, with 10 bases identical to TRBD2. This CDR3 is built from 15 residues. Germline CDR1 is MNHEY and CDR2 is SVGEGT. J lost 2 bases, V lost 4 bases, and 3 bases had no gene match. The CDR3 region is CASSWGLANTDTQYF. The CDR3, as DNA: TGTGCCAGCAGTTGGGGACTAGCGAACACAGATACGCAGTATTTT.

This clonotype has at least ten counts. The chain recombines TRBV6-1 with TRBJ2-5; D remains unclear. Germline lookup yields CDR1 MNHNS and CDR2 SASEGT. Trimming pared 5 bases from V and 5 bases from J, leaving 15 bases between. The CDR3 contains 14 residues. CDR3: CASSPQGTRETQYF. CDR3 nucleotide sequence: TGTGCCAGCAGTCCCCAAGGTACCCGGGAGACCCAGTACTTC.

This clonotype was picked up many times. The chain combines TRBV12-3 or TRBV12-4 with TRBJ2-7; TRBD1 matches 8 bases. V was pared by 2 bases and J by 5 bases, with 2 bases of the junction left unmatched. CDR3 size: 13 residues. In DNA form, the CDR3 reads TGTGCCAGCAGTTTACGACAGGGGAACGAGCAGTACTTC. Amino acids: CASSLRQGNEQYF.

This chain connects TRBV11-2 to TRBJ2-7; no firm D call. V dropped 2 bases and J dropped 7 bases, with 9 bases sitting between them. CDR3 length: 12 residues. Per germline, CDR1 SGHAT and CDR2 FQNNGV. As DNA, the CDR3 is TGTGCCAGCAGCTTACCATCTGATGAGCAGTACTTC. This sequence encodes CASSLPSDEQYF. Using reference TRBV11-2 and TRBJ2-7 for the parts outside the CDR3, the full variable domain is EAGVAQSPRYKIIEKRQSVAFWCNPISGHATLYWYQQILGQGPKLLIQFQNNGVVDDSQLPKDRFSAERLKGVDSTLKIQPAKLEDSAVYLCASSLPSDEQYFGPGTRLTVT.

The CDR3 DNA reads TGTGCCAGCAGCCCGGAACTAGCCATGGATACGCAGTATTTT. Residues: CASSPELAMDTQYF. The rearrangement links TRBV7-9 to TRBJ2-3; perhaps TRBD2 as D (6 bases). The CDR3 loop spans 14 amino acids. CDR1 and CDR2 (germline): SEHNR, FQNEAQ (reference sequence). V was shortened by 5 bases and J by 6 bases, with 15 bases between the two germline ends.

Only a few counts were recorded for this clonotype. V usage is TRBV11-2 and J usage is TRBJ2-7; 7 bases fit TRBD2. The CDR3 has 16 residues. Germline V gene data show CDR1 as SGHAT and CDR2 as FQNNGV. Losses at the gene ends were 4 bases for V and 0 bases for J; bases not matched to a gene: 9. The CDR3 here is CASSSPGREGSYEQYF. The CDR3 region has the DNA TGTGCCAGCAGCTCACCCGGAAGGGAGGGCTCCTACGAGCAGTACTTC. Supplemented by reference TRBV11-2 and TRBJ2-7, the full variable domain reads EAGVAQSPRYKIIEKRQSVAFWCNPISGHATLYWYQQILGQGPKLLIQFQNNGVVDDSQLPKDRFSAERLKGVDSTLKIQPAKLEDSAVYLCASSSPGREGSYEQYFGPGTRLTVT.

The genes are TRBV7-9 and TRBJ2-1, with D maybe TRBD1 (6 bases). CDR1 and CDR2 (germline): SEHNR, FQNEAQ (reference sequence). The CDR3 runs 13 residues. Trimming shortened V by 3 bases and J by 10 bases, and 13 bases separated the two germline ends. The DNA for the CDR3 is TGTGCCAGCAGCTTCCGGACAGTACGAGAGCAGTTCTTC. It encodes CASSFRTVREQFF.

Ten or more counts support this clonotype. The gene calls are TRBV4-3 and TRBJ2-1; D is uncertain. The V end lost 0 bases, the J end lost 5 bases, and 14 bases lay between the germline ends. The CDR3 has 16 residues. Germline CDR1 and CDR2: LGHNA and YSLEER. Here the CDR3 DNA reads TGCGCCAGCAGCCAAGAATTCATCGACCTCGACAATGAGCAGTTCTTC. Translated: CASSQEFIDLDNEQFF.

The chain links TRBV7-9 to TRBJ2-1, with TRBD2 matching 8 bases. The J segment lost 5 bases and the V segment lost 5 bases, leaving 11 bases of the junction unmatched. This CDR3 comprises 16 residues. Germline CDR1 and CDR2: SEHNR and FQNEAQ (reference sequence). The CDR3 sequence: CASSPPGGDRNNEQFF. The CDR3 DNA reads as TGTGCCAGCAGCCCGCCGGGAGGGGATCGGAACAATGAGCAGTTCTTC. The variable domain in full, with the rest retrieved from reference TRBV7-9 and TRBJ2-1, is DTGVSQNPRHKITKRGQNVTFRCDPISEHNRLYWYRQTLGQGPEFLTYFQNEAQLEKSRLLSDRFSAERPKGSFSTLEIQRTEQGDSAMYLCASSPPGGDRNNEQFFGPGTRLTVL.

The CDR3 loop is CAISESAGLALISHTDTQYF. CDR3 nucleotide sequence: TGTGCCATCAGTGAGTCTGCGGGACTAGCCCTCATCTCACACACAGATACGCAGTATTTT. V gene TRBV10-3 combines with J gene TRBJ2-3, with 9 bases fitting TRBD2. Trimming cost V 0 bases and J 2 bases; bases outside gene matches: 15. Germline V gene sequence: CDR1 ENHRY, CDR2 SYGVKD. There are 20 residues in the CDR3.

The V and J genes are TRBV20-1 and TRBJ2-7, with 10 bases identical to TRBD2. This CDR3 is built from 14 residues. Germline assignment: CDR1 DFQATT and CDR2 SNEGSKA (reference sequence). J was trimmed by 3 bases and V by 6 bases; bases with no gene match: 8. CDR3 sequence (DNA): TGCAGTGCCACCGATCGGACTAGCGGCTACGAGCAGTACTTC. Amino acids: CSATDRTSGYEQYF.

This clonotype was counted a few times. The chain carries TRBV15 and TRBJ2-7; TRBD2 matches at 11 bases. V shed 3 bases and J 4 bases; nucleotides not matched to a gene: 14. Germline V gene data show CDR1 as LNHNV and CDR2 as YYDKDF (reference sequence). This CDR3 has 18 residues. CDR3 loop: CATSSGLAGGPRGYEQYF. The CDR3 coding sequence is TGTGCCACCAGCAGCGGGTTAGCGGGAGGGCCCCGGGGGTACGAGCAGTACTTC.

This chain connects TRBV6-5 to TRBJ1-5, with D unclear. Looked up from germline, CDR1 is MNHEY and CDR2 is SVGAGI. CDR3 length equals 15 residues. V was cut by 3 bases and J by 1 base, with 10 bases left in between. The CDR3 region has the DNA TGTGCCAGCAGTTATAGCAGGAGGAGCAATCAGCCCCAGCATTTT. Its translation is CASSYSRRSNQPQHF.

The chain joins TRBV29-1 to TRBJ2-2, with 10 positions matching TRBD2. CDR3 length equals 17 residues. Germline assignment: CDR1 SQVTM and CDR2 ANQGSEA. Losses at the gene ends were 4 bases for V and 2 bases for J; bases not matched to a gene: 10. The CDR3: CSVVWASGSVNTGELFF. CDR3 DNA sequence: TGCAGCGTTGTTTGGGCTAGCGGGAGCGTCAACACCGGGGAGCTGTTTTTT.

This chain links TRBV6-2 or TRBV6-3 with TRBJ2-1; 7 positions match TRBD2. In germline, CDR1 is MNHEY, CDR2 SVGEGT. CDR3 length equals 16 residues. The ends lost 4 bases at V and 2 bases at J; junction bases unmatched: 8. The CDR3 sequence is CASSSIGGLTYNEQFF. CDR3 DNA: TGTGCCAGCAGTTCCATCGGGGGGTTGACCTACAATGAGCAGTTCTTC.

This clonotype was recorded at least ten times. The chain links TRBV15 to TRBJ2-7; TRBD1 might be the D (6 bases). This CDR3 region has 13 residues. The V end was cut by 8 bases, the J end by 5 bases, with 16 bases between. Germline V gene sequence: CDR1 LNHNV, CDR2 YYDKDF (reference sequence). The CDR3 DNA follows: TGTGCCACCGGACCTATAACAGGGAACGAGCAGTACTTC. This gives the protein CATGPITGNEQYF.

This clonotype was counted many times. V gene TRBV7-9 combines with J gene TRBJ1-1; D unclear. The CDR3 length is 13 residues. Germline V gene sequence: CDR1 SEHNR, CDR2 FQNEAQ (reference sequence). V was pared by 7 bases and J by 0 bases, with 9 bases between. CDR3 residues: CASTPVLNTEAFF. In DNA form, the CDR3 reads TGTGCCAGCACCCCCGTTTTGAACACTGAAGCTTTCTTT.